The 5 T cell receptor beta chains presented below share a single source sample, sequenced in a study of response to subunit inactivated influenza vaccine. TCRdb called the RT-PCR reads again in MiXCR, with one record for every CDR3 protein. The sample carries fewer than 800,000 distinct CDR3 sequences, approximately 15% recorded once. The sample consisted of PBMCs from blood, taken 12 days after vaccination. The receptor source for this set is a man aged 50-60 years who received an inactivated influenza vaccine.

The DNA for the CDR3 is TGCAGTGCCATACCTGGGACGGCAAATCAGCCCCAGCATTTT. This translates into CSAIPGTANQPQHF. The rearrangement joins TRBV20-1 to TRBJ1-5, with D perhaps matching TRBD1 (5 bases). Trimming took off 6 bases at V and 4 bases at J, with 16 bases between the two ends. Germline V lookup: CDR1 DFQATT, CDR2 SNEGSKA (reference sequence). This CDR3 is built from 14 residues.

This clonotype has only a few counts. The chain's CDR3 is CASSSFTDRGINGYTF. The DNA of the CDR3 is TGTGCCAGCTCTTCCTTCACGGACAGGGGGATTAATGGCTACACCTTC. The chain carries TRBV12-3 or TRBV12-4 and TRBJ1-2; 10 bases fit TRBD1. V shed 8 bases and J 6 bases; nucleotides not matched to a gene: 15. This CDR3 is built from 16 residues.

CDR3 bases: TGTGCCAGCAGGGGCACAGGGAAGGGAGAGACCCAGTACTTC. As protein: CASRGTGKGETQYF. The chain links TRBV27 to TRBJ2-5, with D perhaps TRBD1 (6 bases). V was trimmed by 6 bases and J by 4 bases, leaving 15 bases between them. From germline, CDR1 is MNHEY and CDR2 SMNVEV (reference sequence). The CDR3 runs 14 residues.

The rearrangement joins TRBV15 to TRBJ2-1; no clear D gene. CDR1 and CDR2 from the germline V gene are LNHNV and YYDKDF (reference sequence). The CDR3 contains 12 residues. V lost 6 bases and J lost 6, with 9 bases in between. CDR3 in DNA: TGTGCCACCAGTCGCCCAGGCAATGAGCAGTTCTTC. It codes for CATSRPGNEQFF.

There are many counts of this clonotype. This chain connects TRBV9 to TRBJ2-1, with D possibly TRBD2 on 6 matching bases. Germline V gene data show CDR1 as SGDLS and CDR2 as YYNGEE. This CDR3 contains 15 residues. Trimming shortened V by 4 bases and J by 0 bases, and 11 bases separated the two germline ends. CDR3 coding DNA: TGTGCCAGCAGCCAGGACGGGAGCTCCTACAATGAGCAGTTCTTC. Its protein is CASSQDGSSYNEQFF.